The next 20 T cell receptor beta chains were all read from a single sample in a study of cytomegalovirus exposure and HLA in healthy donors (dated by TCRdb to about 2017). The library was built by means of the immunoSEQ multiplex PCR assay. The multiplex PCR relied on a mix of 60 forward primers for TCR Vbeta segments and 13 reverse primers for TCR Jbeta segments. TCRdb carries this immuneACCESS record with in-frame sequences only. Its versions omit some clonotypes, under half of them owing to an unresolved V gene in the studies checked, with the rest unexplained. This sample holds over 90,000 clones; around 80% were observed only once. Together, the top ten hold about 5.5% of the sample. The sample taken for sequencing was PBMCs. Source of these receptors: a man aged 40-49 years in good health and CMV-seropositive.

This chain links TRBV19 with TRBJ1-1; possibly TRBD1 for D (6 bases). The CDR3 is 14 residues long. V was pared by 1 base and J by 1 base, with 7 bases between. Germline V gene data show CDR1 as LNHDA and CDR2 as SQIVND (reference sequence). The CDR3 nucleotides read TGTGCCAGTAGTATAGTAGGGGGGAACACTGAAGCTTTCTTT. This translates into CASSIVGGNTEAFF.

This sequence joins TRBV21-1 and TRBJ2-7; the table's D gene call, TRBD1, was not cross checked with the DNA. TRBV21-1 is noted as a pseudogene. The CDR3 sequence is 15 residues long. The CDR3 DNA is TGTGCCAGCAGTCTTCCGGGACAGGGGCAGGACGAGCAGTACTTC. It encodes CASSLPGQGQDEQYF.

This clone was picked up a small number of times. The CDR3 loop reads CASSLGTSGQYF. CDR3 bases: TGTGCCAGCAGCCTGGGGACTAGCGGGCAGTATTTT. The V call is TRBV7-2, the J call TRBJ2-3; TRBD2 aligns across 11 bases. In germline, CDR1 is SGHTA, CDR2 FQGNSA. The V and J ends lost 5 bases and 11 bases, in that order; junction bases with no gene match: 3. The CDR3 extends over 12 amino acids.

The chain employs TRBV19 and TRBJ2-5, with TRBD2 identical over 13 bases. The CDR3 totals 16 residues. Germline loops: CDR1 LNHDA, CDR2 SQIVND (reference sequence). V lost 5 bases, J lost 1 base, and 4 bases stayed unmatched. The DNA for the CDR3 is TGTGCCAGTAGTTCCGGGACTAGCGGGATCCAAGAGACCCAGTACTTC. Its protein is CASSSGTSGIQETQYF.

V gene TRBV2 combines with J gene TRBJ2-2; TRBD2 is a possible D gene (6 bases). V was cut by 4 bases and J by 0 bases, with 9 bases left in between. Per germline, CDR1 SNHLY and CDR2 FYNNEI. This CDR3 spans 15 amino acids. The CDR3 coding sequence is TGTGCCAGCAGTGTGGAGGGCTCGAACACCGGGGAGCTGTTTTTT. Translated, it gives CASSVEGSNTGELFF.

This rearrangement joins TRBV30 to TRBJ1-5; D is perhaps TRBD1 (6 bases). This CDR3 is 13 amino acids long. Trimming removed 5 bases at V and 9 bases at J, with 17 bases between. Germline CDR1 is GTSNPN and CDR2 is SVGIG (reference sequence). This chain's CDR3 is CAWGIQGVTPQHF. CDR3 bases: TGTGCCTGGGGAATACAGGGTGTAACGCCCCAGCATTTT.

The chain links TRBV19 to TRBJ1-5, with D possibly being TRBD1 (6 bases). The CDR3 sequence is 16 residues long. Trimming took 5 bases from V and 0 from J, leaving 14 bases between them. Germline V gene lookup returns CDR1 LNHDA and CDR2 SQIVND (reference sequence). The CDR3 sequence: CASSSDRQYSNQPQHF. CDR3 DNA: TGTGCCAGTAGTTCCGACAGGCAATATAGCAATCAGCCCCAGCATTTT.

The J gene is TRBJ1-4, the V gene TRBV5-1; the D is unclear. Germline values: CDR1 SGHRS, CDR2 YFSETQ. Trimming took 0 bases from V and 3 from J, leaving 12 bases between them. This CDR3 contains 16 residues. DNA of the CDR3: TGCGCCAGCAGCTTGGGGAGCTCTGCCCCTAATGAAAAACTGTTTTTT. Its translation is CASSLGSSAPNEKLFF.

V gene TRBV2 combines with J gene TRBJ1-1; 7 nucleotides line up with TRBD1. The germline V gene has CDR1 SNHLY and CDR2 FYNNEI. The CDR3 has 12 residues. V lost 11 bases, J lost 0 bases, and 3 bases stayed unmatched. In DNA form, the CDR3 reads TGTGCCGGGGGACAGCTGAACACTGAAGCTTTCTTT. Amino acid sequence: CAGGQLNTEAFF.

CDR3 coding DNA: TGTGCCAGCAGCCCGTTTAGGAGGGACACTGAAGCTTTCTTT. Protein sequence: CASSPFRRDTEAFF. The chain links TRBV6-5 to TRBJ1-1; D not resolved. Per the germline V gene, CDR1 is MNHEY and CDR2 is SVGAGI. V lost 6 bases to trimming and J lost 3 bases, with 14 bases between them. The CDR3 is made up of 14 amino acids.

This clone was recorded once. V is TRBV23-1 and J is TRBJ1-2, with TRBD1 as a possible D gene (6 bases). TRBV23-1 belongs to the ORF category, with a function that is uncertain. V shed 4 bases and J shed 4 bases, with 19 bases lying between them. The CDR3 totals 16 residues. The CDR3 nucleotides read TGCGCCAGCAGTCCGGGCCGGACAGCTACCCTCTATGGCTACACCTTC. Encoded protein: CASSPGRTATLYGYTF.

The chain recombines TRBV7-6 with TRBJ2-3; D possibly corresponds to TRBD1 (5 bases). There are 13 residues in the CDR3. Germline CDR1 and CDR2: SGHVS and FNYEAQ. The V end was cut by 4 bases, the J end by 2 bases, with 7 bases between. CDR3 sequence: CASSWTNTDTQYF. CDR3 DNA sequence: TGTGCCAGCAGCTGGACAAACACAGATACGCAGTATTTT.

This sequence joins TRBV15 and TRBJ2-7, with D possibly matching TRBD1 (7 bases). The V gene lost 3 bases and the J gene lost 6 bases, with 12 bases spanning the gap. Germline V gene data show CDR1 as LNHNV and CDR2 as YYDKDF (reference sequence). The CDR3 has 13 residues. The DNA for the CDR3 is TGTGCCACCAGCAGTCGGAGGGGGCCCGAGCAGTACTTC. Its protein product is CATSSRRGPEQYF.

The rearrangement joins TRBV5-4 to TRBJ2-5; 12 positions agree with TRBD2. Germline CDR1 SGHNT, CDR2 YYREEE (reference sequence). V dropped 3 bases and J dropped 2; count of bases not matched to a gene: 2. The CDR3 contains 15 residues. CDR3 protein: CASSYGLAGQETQYF. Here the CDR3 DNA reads TGTGCCAGCAGCTACGGACTAGCGGGACAAGAGACCCAGTACTTC. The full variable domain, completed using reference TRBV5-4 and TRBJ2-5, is ETGVTQSPTHLIKTRGQQVTLRCSSQSGHNTVSWYQQALGQGPQFIFQYYREEENGRGNFPPRFSGLQFPNYSSELNVNALELDDSALYLCASSYGLAGQETQYFGPGTRLLVL.

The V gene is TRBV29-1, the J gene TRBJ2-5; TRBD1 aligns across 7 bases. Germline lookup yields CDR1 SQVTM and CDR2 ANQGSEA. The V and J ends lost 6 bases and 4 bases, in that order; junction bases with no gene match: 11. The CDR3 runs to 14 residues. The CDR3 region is CSVTPATGLETQYF. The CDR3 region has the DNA TGCAGCGTAACCCCCGCGACAGGGCTAGAGACCCAGTACTTC. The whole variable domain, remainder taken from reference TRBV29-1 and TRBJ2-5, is SAVISQKPSRDICQRGTSLTIQCQVDSQVTMMFWYRQQPGQSLTLIATANQGSEATYESGFVIDKFPISRPNLTFSTLTVSNMSPEDSSIYLCSVTPATGLETQYFGPGTRLLVL.

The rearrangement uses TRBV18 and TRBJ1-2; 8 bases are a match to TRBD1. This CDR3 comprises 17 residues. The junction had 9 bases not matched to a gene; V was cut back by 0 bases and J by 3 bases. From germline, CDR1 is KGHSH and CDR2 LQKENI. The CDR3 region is CASSPPQGANLDYGYTF. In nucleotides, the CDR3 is TGTGCCAGCTCACCACCGCAGGGGGCGAACCTGGACTATGGCTACACCTTC.

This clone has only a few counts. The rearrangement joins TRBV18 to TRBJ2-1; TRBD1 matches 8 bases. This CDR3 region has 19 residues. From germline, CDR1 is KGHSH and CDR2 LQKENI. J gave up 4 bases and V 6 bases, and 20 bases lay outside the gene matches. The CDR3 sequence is CASSHTGQGALRSYNEQFF. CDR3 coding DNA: TGTGCCAGCTCTCACACGGGGCAGGGGGCGCTTAGATCGTACAATGAGCAGTTCTTC.

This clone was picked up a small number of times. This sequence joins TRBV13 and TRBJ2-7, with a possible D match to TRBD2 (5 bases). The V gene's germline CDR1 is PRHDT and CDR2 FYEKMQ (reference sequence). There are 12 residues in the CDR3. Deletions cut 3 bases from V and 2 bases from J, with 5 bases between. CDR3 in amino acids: CASSLTTYEQYF. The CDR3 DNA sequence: TGTGCCAGCAGCTTGACTACCTACGAGCAGTACTTC.

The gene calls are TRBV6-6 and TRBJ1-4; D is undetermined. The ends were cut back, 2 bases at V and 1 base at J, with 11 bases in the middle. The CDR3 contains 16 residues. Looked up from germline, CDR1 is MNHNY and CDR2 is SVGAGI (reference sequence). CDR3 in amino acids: CASSYTPGGTNEKLFF. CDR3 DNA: TGTGCCAGCAGTTACACTCCGGGAGGAACTAATGAAAAACTGTTTTTT.

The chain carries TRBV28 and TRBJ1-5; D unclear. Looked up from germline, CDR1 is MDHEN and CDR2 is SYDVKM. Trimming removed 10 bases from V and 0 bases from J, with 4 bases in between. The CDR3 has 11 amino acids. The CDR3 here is CATHSNQPQHF. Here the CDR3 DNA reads TGTGCCACCCATAGCAATCAGCCCCAGCATTTT.